The source of this TCR beta chain is a study of OX40 agonist ivuxolimab in advanced cancers. Study conclusions and caveats: CD4+ and CD8+ blood T cells expanded clonally by week 6 at 0.1 to 3.0 mg/kg. The investigators did not determine what antigen specificity the expanded peripheral T cells had.

A word on this clone: Its antigen is as yet unknown.

Germline V gene sequence: CDR1 SGHTA, CDR2 FQGTGA. The V end lost 4 bases, the J end lost 8 bases, and 21 bases lay between the germline ends. This CDR3 contains 17 residues. Method: immunoSEQ multiplex PCR; TCRdb's copy keeps in-frame clones and lacks some. The top ten clones hold roughly 9.8% of a sample with 35,000 to 40,000 clones, 92% of them seen once. Here the sequenced sample was CD4+ or CD8+ T cells sorted from blood, taken in a trial of the OX40 agonist ivuxolimab. The receptor was derived from an adult with an advanced solid tumor such as melanoma, head and neck, liver or kidney cancer. This chain connects TRBV7-3 to TRBJ1-6; D is ambiguous. In nucleotides, the CDR3 is TGTGCCAGCAGCTGGACGGAAGGGCCCCATCAATATTCACCCCTCCACTTT. As protein: CASSWTEGPHQYSPLHF.